Each of the 20 T cell receptor beta chains below was sequenced from the same sample in a study of blood T cell repertoires in COVID-19. Sequencing used immunoSEQ multiplex PCR; TCRdb keeps in-frame clones, though not all of them. In the table there are 60,000 to 65,000 clones, around nine tenths of which are singletons. The sample comprised peripheral blood. Source of these receptors: a woman older than 75 with active COVID-19.

This sequence joins TRBV2 and TRBJ2-5, with 9 bases aligning to TRBD2. J gave up 1 base and V 4 bases, and 4 bases lay outside the gene matches. From germline, CDR1 is SNHLY and CDR2 FYNNEI. CDR3 length equals 15 residues. The CDR3 here is CASSGLAGLQETQYF. CDR3 DNA sequence: TGTGCCAGCAGTGGGCTAGCGGGGCTCCAAGAGACCCAGTACTTC.

A single count supports this clone. This chain links TRBV18 with TRBJ2-1; 11 nucleotides line up with TRBD2. CDR1 KGHSH and CDR2 LQKENI come from the germline V gene. J lost 4 bases, V lost 3 bases, and 5 bases had no gene match. The CDR3 covers 16 residues. CDR3 protein: CASSPTTSGGYNEQFF. The CDR3 bases are TGTGCCAGCTCACCGACTACTAGCGGGGGTTACAATGAGCAGTTCTTC.

The V call is TRBV5-6, the J call TRBJ1-4; 7 positions agree with TRBD1. Germline CDR1 and CDR2: SGHDT and YYEEEE. This CDR3 is built from 15 residues. With V trimmed by 3 bases and J by 6 bases, 8 bases remained unmatched. As DNA, the CDR3 is TGTGCCAGCAGCTCGAGACGGACAGGTCATGAAAAACTGTTTTTT. Translated: CASSSRRTGHEKLFF.

This sequence joins TRBV5-4 and TRBJ2-1; 10 bases agree with TRBD1. V lost 0 bases to trimming and J lost 7 bases; unmatched junction nucleotides: 4. Germline assignment: CDR1 SGHNT and CDR2 YYREEE (reference sequence). CDR3 length equals 15 residues. This CDR3 reads CASSLGQGAGNEQFF. In DNA, the CDR3 is TGTGCCAGCAGCTTGGGACAGGGGGCGGGGAATGAGCAGTTCTTC.

This chain connects TRBV6-5 to TRBJ1-6; 12 nucleotides align to TRBD1. The CDR3 covers 14 residues. CDR1 is MNHEY, CDR2 SVGAGI, per germline. J was trimmed by 10 bases and V by 4 bases; bases with no gene match: 2. CDR3 sequence: CASSWDRGQSPLHF. The CDR3 bases are TGTGCCAGCAGTTGGGACAGGGGGCAATCACCCCTCCACTTT.

This clone was picked up one time. The chain recombines TRBV2 with TRBJ2-5; 11 bases are shared with TRBD2. The CDR3 runs to 14 residues. V lost 6 bases and J lost 4; bases outside the gene matches: 4. The germline V gene encodes CDR1 SNHLY and CDR2 FYNNEI. CDR3 amino acids: CASRQLAGAETQYF. The DNA of the CDR3 is TGTGCCAGCAGGCAACTAGCGGGAGCAGAGACCCAGTACTTC.

The rearrangement uses TRBV23-1 and TRBJ2-5, with D perhaps matching TRBD2 (6 bases). TRBV23-1 is an ORF for which the function is uncertain. V dropped 9 bases and J dropped 3 bases, with 11 bases sitting between them. The CDR3 totals 12 residues. Written as DNA, the CDR3 is TGCGCCAGATTAGGCGGGGAAGAGACCCAGTACTTC. Translation: CARLGGEETQYF.

DNA for the CDR3: TGTGCCAGCAGTTTAGAGACAGGGGAATTGGAGCAGTACTTC. Its translation: CASSLETGELEQYF. The chain has TRBV28 and TRBJ2-7; 8 bases align to TRBD1. CDR3 length: 14 amino acids. Germline V CDR1 and CDR2: MDHEN, SYDVKM. The junction had 7 bases not matched to a gene; V was cut back by 2 bases and J by 7 bases.

The chain carries TRBV5-1 and TRBJ1-6; TRBD1 matches at 8 bases. The germline V gene encodes CDR1 SGHRS and CDR2 YFSETQ. J lost 8 bases, V lost 2 bases, and 6 bases had no gene match. This CDR3 has 15 residues. CDR3 DNA: TGCGCCAGCAGCTTCCTGACAGGGGCGGATTCACCCCTCCACTTT. It codes for CASSFLTGADSPLHF.

The rearrangement joins TRBV7-2 to TRBJ2-1; the D gene is possibly TRBD1 (5 bases). The germline V gene encodes CDR1 SGHTA and CDR2 FQGNSA. The V end was cut by 4 bases, the J end by 9 bases, with 19 bases between. There are 15 residues in the CDR3. As DNA, the CDR3 is TGTGCCAGCAGCTCCAATCTGGGGCGGTCGGTTGAGCAGTTCTTC. Protein product: CASSSNLGRSVEQFF.

The chain recombines TRBV10-2 with TRBJ2-1; D is perhaps TRBD1 (5 bases). Germline-derived CDR1 and CDR2 are WSHSY and SAAADI. The CDR3 is 13 residues long. Trimming took off 2 bases at V and 8 bases at J, with 10 bases between the two ends. The CDR3 region is CASSERGLDEQFF. CDR3 in DNA: TGCGCCAGCAGTGAGAGGGGCTTAGATGAGCAGTTCTTC.

The V and J genes are TRBV6-2 or TRBV6-3 and TRBJ1-5, with no clear D. From germline, CDR1 is MNHEY and CDR2 SVGEGT. V was cut by 0 bases and J by 0 bases, with 9 bases left in between. CDR3 size: 16 residues. The CDR3 nucleotides are TGTGCCAGCAGTTACTCCCCCGCGGCTAGCAATCAGCCCCAGCATTTT. Translation: CASSYSPAASNQPQHF.

The rearrangement uses TRBV6-5 and TRBJ2-7; D possibly corresponds to TRBD1 (6 bases). This CDR3 spans 14 amino acids. The germline V and J ends were trimmed by 4 bases and 4 bases, with 14 bases remaining between them. Germline assignment: CDR1 MNHEY and CDR2 SVGAGI. The CDR3 DNA reads as TGTGCCAGCAGTTTAGACAGGAACACTTACGAGCAGTACGTC. It yields the protein CASSLDRNTYEQYV.

This clone was observed a few times. The rearrangement uses TRBV7-9 and TRBJ2-1, with 10 positions matching TRBD2. Trimming took 6 bases from V and 2 from J; bases not matched to a gene: 10. CDR1 SEHNR and CDR2 FQNEAQ come from the germline V gene (reference sequence). CDR3 size: 17 residues. The CDR3: CASRGGLLAGAYNEQFF. The CDR3 nucleotides are TGTGCCAGCAGAGGGGGTCTGCTAGCGGGAGCCTACAATGAGCAGTTCTTC.

The CDR3 reads CASSYGQEMGYGYTF. DNA for the CDR3: TGTGCCAGCAGTTACGGACAGGAGATGGGGTATGGCTACACCTTC. V usage is TRBV6-5 and J usage is TRBJ1-2, with 7 bases identical to TRBD1. V lost 2 bases, J lost 5 bases, and 8 bases stayed unmatched. The V gene's germline CDR1 is MNHEY and CDR2 SVGAGI. The CDR3 totals 15 residues.

This sequence joins TRBV2 and TRBJ1-2, with no clear D. This CDR3 spans 14 amino acids. Looked up from germline, CDR1 is SNHLY and CDR2 is FYNNEI. Trimming took 6 bases from V and 1 from J, leaving 12 bases between them. This chain's CDR3 is CASREQGSNYGYTF. CDR3 in DNA: TGTGCCAGCAGGGAACAAGGGAGTAACTATGGCTACACCTTC.

The chain links TRBV29-1 to TRBJ2-5; D gene unclear. The CDR3 spans 11 residues. Trimming cost V 7 bases and J 2 bases, with 8 bases left between them. CDR1 and CDR2 from the germline V gene are SQVTM and ANQGSEA. The CDR3 here is CSGYGQETQYF. CDR3 bases: TGCAGCGGTTACGGGCAAGAGACCCAGTACTTC.

This chain connects TRBV4-1 to TRBJ2-3; 7 bases are shared with TRBD2. Germline CDR1 is MGHRA and CDR2 is YSYEKL. V was clipped by 1 base and J by 4 bases; unmatched bases: 5. This CDR3 region has 15 residues. The CDR3, as DNA: TGCGCCAGCAGCCAAGGTCTAGCGGACCCAGATACGCAGTATTTT. The encoded protein is CASSQGLADPDTQYF.

The genes are TRBV5-1 and TRBJ2-1, with 10 bases aligning to TRBD1. The CDR3 covers 15 residues. The ends lost 1 base at V and 7 bases at J; junction bases unmatched: 5. Germline V gene sequence: CDR1 SGHRS, CDR2 YFSETQ. The CDR3 DNA is TGCGCCAGCAGCTTGCGGGACAGGGGTCGTAATGAGCAGTTCTTC. It is translated as CASSLRDRGRNEQFF.

This clone was observed a few times. The J gene is TRBJ1-2, the V gene TRBV27, with D unresolved. With 0 bases removed from V and 4 bases from J, the gap between germline ends came to 12 bases. The CDR3 contains 15 residues. Germline V gives CDR1 MNHEY, CDR2 SMNVEV (reference sequence). The CDR3 here is CASSLSRTGPYGYTF. CDR3 DNA sequence: TGTGCCAGCAGTTTATCGAGGACTGGCCCCTATGGCTACACCTTC.